These 21 T cell receptor beta chains were sequenced from one sample in a study of T cell repertoires in cytomegalovirus infection. Each CDR3 protein gets one entry after TCRdb re-called the reads with MiXCR. The sample lists under 200,000 distinct CDR3 sequences, under 30% seen once, with around 29% in the top ten. Material for sequencing was PBMCs. Source of these receptors: a human donor in good health (CMV status not recorded). Some clones in this sample may be carry-over from other donors' samples.

The chain employs TRBV7-2 and TRBJ2-7; TRBD1 might be the D (6 bases). CDR1 SGHTA and CDR2 FQGNSA come from the germline V gene. Trimming shortened V by 0 bases and J by 3 bases, and 9 bases separated the two germline ends. The CDR3 loop spans 14 amino acids. As DNA, the CDR3 is TGTGCCAGCAGCTTAGCCGGGACAAACTACGAGCAGTACTTC. It yields the protein CASSLAGTNYEQYF. Drawing the rest from reference TRBV7-2 and TRBJ2-7, the complete variable domain is GAGVSQSPSNKVTEKGKDVELRCDPISGHTALYWYRQSLGQGLEFLIYFQGNSAPDKSGLPSDRFSAERTGGSVSTLTIQRTQQEDSAVYLCASSLAGTNYEQYFGPGTRLTVT.

This clonotype was seen a few times. The chain recombines TRBV7-2 with TRBJ2-5; the D call may be TRBD1 or TRBD2 (5 bases each). V was pared by 2 bases and J by 4 bases, with 14 bases between. This CDR3 spans 15 amino acids. Germline V gives CDR1 SGHTA, CDR2 FQGNSA. Here the CDR3 DNA reads TGTGCCAGCAGCTTAAACGGGGCGATGGGAGAGACCCAGTACTTC. This encodes CASSLNGAMGETQYF.

This clonotype occurred many times. The chain combines TRBV7-2 with TRBJ1-2, with D maybe TRBD1 (6 bases). Germline loops: CDR1 SGHTA, CDR2 FQGNSA. Trimming stripped 3 bases from V and 1 base from J, with 21 bases between. This CDR3 is 18 amino acids long. The chain's CDR3 is CASSFVGGAPAINYGYTF. The CDR3 DNA reads as TGTGCCAGCAGCTTTGTTGGGGGCGCCCCTGCAATTAACTATGGCTACACCTTC.

There are a few counts of this clonotype. The chain uses TRBV7-3 and TRBJ2-3; TRBD2 aligns across 9 bases. The CDR3 runs 14 residues. Germline-derived CDR1 and CDR2 are SGHTA and FQGTGA. Unmatched junction bases numbered 8, after V lost 4 bases and J lost 9 bases. The DNA of the CDR3 is TGTGCCAGCAGCTCGGGTAGCGGGGGAGGGACGCAGTATTTT. The encoded protein is CASSSGSGGGTQYF.

This clonotype has a count of ten or more. The V gene is TRBV7-2, the J gene TRBJ1-5; possible D gene TRBD1, 5 bases. The CDR3 covers 16 residues. Trimming left V 5 bases short and J 2 bases short, with 16 bases between. CDR1 is SGHTA, CDR2 FQGNSA, per germline. The CDR3 DNA sequence: TGTGCCAGCAGCCGAGGGACCCACAGAGGCAATCAGCCCCAGCATTTT. It codes for CASSRGTHRGNQPQHF.

Concerning this clonotype itself: The conserved phenylalanine or tryptophan is not found at the CDR3 terminus, so this likely reflects a read error. DNA for the CDR3: TGTGCCAGCAGCCAGAGAGGGGACAGCTCTGGAAACACCATATATGTT. As protein: CASSQRGDSSGNTIYV. The J gene is TRBJ1-3, the V gene TRBV7-8, with TRBD1 matching over 7 bases. V gave up 5 bases and J gave up 0 bases; unmatched junction bases: 7. Germline CDR1 reads SGHVS; CDR2 reads FQNEAQ. This CDR3 region has 16 residues.

This chain uses TRBV5-1 with TRBJ1-1, with 7 bases that match TRBD1. The germline CDR1 and CDR2 sequences are SGHRS and YFSETQ. V lost 7 bases to trimming and J lost 2 bases; unmatched junction nucleotides: 5. The CDR3 is 13 amino acids. Here the CDR3 reads CASGDRVNTEAFF. The CDR3 DNA reads as TGCGCCAGCGGTGACAGGGTCAACACTGAAGCTTTCTTT.

The J gene is TRBJ2-1, the V gene TRBV4-2; 10 bases are a match to TRBD2. V was clipped by 0 bases and J by 5 bases; unmatched bases: 7. Germline CDR1 is LGHNA and CDR2 is YNFKEQ. The CDR3 covers 17 residues. The CDR3 DNA follows: TGTGCCAGCAGCCAAGAAGGGCTAGCGGGGGCTAACAATGAGCAGTTCTTC. Protein sequence: CASSQEGLAGANNEQFF.

The table lists this clonotype with a few counts. The genes are TRBV27 and TRBJ2-2; D might be TRBD1 (5 bases). The CDR3 consists of 15 residues. Trimming removed 5 bases at V and 0 bases at J, with 10 bases between. In germline, CDR1 is MNHEY, CDR2 SMNVEV (reference sequence). CDR3 sequence reads: CASSLLGPNTGELFF. The DNA for the CDR3 is TGTGCCAGCAGTCTCCTGGGGCCGAACACCGGGGAGCTGTTTTTT.

The chain is built from TRBV20-1 and TRBJ2-3; D possibly corresponds to TRBD1 (5 bases). Per the germline V gene, CDR1 is DFQATT and CDR2 is SNEGSKA (reference sequence). The CDR3 is made up of 15 amino acids. CDR3 DNA: TGCAGCCCCAGGGTAGGGGCCGTTAGCACAGATACGCAGTATTTT. Its translation is CSPRVGAVSTDTQYF.

There are a few counts of this clonotype. Here the CDR3 DNA reads TGTGCCAGCAGCTTAGGAGCCTCTTCGAACACTGAAGCTTTCTTT. As protein: CASSLGASSNTEAFF. The J gene is TRBJ1-1, the V gene TRBV7-9; D uncertain. This CDR3 has 15 amino acids. Per the germline V gene, CDR1 is SEHNR and CDR2 is FQNEAQ (reference sequence). The V end lost 1 base, the J end lost 1 base, and 10 bases lay between the germline ends. Looking up the rest from reference TRBV7-9 and TRBJ1-1 gives the full variable domain: DTGVSQNPRHKITKRGQNVTFRCDPISEHNRLYWYRQTLGQGPEFLTYFQNEAQLEKSRLLSDRFSAERPKGSFSTLEIQRTEQGDSAMYLCASSLGASSNTEAFFGQGTRLTVV.

There are a few counts of this clonotype. This chain links TRBV6-5 with TRBJ1-1, with 7 bases lining up with TRBD1. The CDR3 loop spans 15 amino acids. The J segment lost 1 base and the V segment lost 3 bases, leaving 5 bases of the junction unmatched. Germline assignment: CDR1 MNHEY and CDR2 SVGAGI. CDR3 protein: CASSYHRQGNTEAFF. CDR3 nucleotides: TGTGCCAGCAGTTATCATCGACAGGGGAACACTGAAGCTTTCTTT.

This clonotype came up a few times. The chain employs TRBV7-9 and TRBJ2-2; perhaps TRBD1 as D (6 bases). Trimming removed 6 bases from V and 1 base from J, with 12 bases in between. The germline CDR1 and CDR2 sequences are SEHNR and FQNEAQ (reference sequence). CDR3 length equals 15 residues. The CDR3 DNA reads as TGTGCCAGCAGTCCAGGGGACCTGAACACCGGGGAGCTGTTTTTT. Amino acids: CASSPGDLNTGELFF.

This clonotype has a handful of counts. The V gene is TRBV6-4, the J gene TRBJ1-2, with 7 positions matching TRBD1. V shed 3 bases, J shed 5 bases, and the junction held 9 bases outside the gene matches. The germline gives CDR1 MRHNA, CDR2 SNTAGT. This CDR3 is built from 15 residues. The CDR3 is CASSEETGAWYGYTF. In DNA, the CDR3 is TGTGCCAGCAGTGAAGAAACAGGGGCCTGGTATGGCTACACCTTC.

This clonotype was detected many times. This chain uses TRBV7-2 with TRBJ1-2, with a possible D match to TRBD1 (5 bases). Germline lookup yields CDR1 SGHTA and CDR2 FQGNSA. V dropped 4 bases and J dropped 3 bases, with 15 bases sitting between them. The CDR3 has 15 residues. As DNA, the CDR3 is TGTGCCAGCAGCTCTGGGACTCTCAGGGACTATGGCTACACCTTC. Amino acids: CASSSGTLRDYGYTF.

Comments on this clonotype: A much larger clone differs by one base, so this may be a read error. The genes are TRBV11-2 and TRBJ1-5; TRBD1 matches at 7 bases. The CDR3 has 14 residues. From germline, CDR1 is SGHAT and CDR2 FQNNGV. CDR3 in DNA: TGTGCCAGCAGTTCAACAGGGGACAATCATCCCCAGCATTTT. Its protein is CASSSTGDNHPQHF. The entire variable domain, with the rest obtained from reference TRBV11-2 and TRBJ1-5, is as follows: EAGVAQSPRYKIIEKRQSVAFWCNPISGHATLYWYQQILGQGPKLLIQFQNNGVVDDSQLPKDRFSAERLKGVDSTLKIQPAKLEDSAVYLCASSSTGDNHPQHFGDGTRLSIL.

This clonotype has at least ten counts. This rearrangement joins TRBV28 to TRBJ1-5; no definite D call. Germline values: CDR1 MDHEN, CDR2 SYDVKM. The V and J ends lost 2 bases and 1 base respectively, with 15 bases between them. The CDR3 is 17 residues long. The CDR3, as DNA: TGTGCCAGCAGTTTAATCGGGGAATCGGAGAGCAATCAGCCCCAGCATTTT. Its protein product is CASSLIGESESNQPQHF.

This clonotype came up a few times. The J gene is TRBJ1-5, the V gene TRBV11-2, with D possibly matching TRBD1 (5 bases). CDR1 SGHAT and CDR2 FQNNGV come from the germline V gene. This CDR3 is 15 amino acids long. V lost 1 base and J 4 bases, leaving 11 bases between the germline ends. The CDR3: CASSLGDSFNQPQHF. The CDR3 DNA reads TGTGCCAGCAGCTTAGGAGACAGCTTTAATCAGCCCCAGCATTTT.

This clonotype was seen a handful of times. The chain has TRBV6-5 and TRBJ2-3, with D unclear. The CDR3 sequence is 11 residues long. Germline CDR1 MNHEY, CDR2 SVGAGI. The V end was cut by 2 bases, the J end by 7 bases, with 4 bases between. The CDR3 spells CASSYGNTQYF. The CDR3 coding sequence is TGTGCCAGCAGTTACGGCAATACGCAGTATTTT.

This rearrangement joins TRBV10-1 to TRBJ1-5; weak D call: TRBD1 (5 bases). There are 14 residues in the CDR3. Trimming took off 3 bases at V and 3 bases at J, with 9 bases between the two ends. CDR1 is WNHNN, CDR2 SYGVQD, per germline (reference sequence). The CDR3 reads CASSDEGNNQPQHF. The CDR3, as DNA: TGCGCCAGCAGTGATGAGGGGAACAATCAGCCCCAGCATTTT.

The chain uses TRBV6-1 and TRBJ2-2; D is unresolved. The CDR3 runs 14 residues. Germline-derived CDR1 and CDR2 are MNHNS and SASEGT. V lost 1 base to trimming and J lost 3 bases, with 6 bases between them. CDR3 coding DNA: TGTGCCAGCAGTGAAGGGGCTGACACCGGGGAGCTGTTTTTT. Translation gives CASSEGADTGELFF.